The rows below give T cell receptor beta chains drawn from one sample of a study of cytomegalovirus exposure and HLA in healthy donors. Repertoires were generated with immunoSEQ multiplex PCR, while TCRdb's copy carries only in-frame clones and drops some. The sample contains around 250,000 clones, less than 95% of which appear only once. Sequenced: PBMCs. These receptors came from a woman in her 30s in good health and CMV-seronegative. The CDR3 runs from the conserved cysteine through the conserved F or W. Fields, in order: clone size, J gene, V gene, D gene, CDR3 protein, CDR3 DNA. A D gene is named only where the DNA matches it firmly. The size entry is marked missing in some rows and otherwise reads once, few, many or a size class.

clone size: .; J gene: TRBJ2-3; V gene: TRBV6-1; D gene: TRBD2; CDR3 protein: CASSGPPTSVSSTDTQYF; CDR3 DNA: TGTGCCAGCAGTGGACCTCCGACTAGCGTCTCTAGCACAGATACGCAGTATTTT
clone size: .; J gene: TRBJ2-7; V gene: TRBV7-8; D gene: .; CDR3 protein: CASSLAESSYEQYF; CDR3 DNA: TGTGCCAGCAGCTTAGCTGAGAGCTCCTACGAGCAGTACTTC
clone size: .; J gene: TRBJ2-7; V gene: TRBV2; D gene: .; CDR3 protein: CATQEIGNEQYF; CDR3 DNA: TGTGCCACTCAAGAGATAGGTAACGAGCAGTACTTC
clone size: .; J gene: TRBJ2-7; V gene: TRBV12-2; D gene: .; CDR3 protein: CASRFMVGGTLYEQYF; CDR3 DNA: TGTGCAAGTCGCTTCATGGTGGGGGGGACTCTCTACGAGCAGTACTTC
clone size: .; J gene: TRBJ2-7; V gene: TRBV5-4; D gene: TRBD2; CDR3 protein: CASSALAGGPDEQYF; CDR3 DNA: TGTGCCAGCAGCGCACTAGCGGGAGGGCCGGACGAGCAGTACTTC
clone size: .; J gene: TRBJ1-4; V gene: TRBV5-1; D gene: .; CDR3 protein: CASSLVAEDEKLFF; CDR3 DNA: TGCGCCAGCAGCTTGGTGGCAGAAGATGAAAAACTGTTTTTT
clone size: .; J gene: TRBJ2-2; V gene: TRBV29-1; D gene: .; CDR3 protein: CSVPDPYTGELFF; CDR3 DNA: TGCAGCGTTCCGGACCCTTACACCGGGGAGCTGTTTTTT
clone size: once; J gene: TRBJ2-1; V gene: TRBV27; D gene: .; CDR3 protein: CASSLSIYLNEQFF; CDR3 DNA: TGTGCCAGCAGTTTATCGATTTATCTGAATGAGCAGTTCTTC
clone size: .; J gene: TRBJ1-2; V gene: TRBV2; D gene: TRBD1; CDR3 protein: CASSGPPRDSVNYGYTF; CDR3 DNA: TGTGCCAGCAGTGGCCCCCCAAGGGACAGCGTAAACTATGGCTACACCTTC
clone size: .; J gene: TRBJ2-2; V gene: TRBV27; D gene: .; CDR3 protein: CASSFLLNTGELFF; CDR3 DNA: TGTGCCAGCAGTTTTCTACTTAACACCGGGGAGCTGTTTTTT
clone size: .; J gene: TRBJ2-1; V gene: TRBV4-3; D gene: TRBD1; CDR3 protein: CASSQELFRDRGHEQFF; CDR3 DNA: TGCGCCAGCAGCCAAGAGTTGTTCCGGGACAGGGGCCATGAGCAGTTCTTC
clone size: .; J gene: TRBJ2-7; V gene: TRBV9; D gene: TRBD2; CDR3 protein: CASSSFKRGLGLAGGTSYEQYF; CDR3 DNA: TGTGCCAGCAGTTCATTCAAAAGGGGTTTGGGACTAGCGGGAGGGACCTCCTACGAGCAGTACTTC
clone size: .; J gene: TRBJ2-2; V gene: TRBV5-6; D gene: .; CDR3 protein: CASSLGSRELFF; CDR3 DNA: TGTGCCAGCAGCTTGGGGAGTCGGGAGCTGTTTTTT
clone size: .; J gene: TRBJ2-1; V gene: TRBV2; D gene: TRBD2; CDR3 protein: CAGGGVSSYNEQFF; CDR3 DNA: TGTGCCGGGGGGGGAGTGAGCTCCTACAATGAGCAGTTCTTC
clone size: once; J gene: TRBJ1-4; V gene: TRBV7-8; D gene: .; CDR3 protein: CASSIEATNEKLFF; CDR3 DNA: TGTGCCAGCAGCATAGAAGCAACTAATGAAAAACTGTTTTTT
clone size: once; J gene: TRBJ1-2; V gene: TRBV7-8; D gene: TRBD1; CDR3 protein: CASSLERFVDRGKRNYTF; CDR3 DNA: TGTGCCAGCAGCTTAGAACGCTTCGTGGACAGGGGGAAGAGAAACTACACCTTC
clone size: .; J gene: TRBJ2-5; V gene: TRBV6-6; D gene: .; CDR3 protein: CASSYSTGQETQYF; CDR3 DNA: TGTGCCAGCAGTTACTCGACAGGCCAAGAGACCCAGTACTTC
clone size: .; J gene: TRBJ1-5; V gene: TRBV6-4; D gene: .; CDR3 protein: CASRDGQYSNQPQHF; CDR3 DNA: TGTGCCAGCAGGGACGGACAGTATAGCAATCAGCCCCAGCATTTT
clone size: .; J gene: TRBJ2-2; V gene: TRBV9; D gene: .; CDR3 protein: CASSSSGPTGELFF; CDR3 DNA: TGTGCCAGCAGTTCCTCGGGCCCCACCGGGGAGCTGTTTTTT
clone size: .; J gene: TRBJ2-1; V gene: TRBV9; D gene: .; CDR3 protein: CASSVTYRLDNEQFF; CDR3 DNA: TGTGCCAGCAGCGTGACCTACCGGCTAGACAATGAGCAGTTCTTC
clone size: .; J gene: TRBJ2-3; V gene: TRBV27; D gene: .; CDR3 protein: CASSLVDTDTQYF; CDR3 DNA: TGTGCCAGCAGTTTAGTGGACACAGATACGCAGTATTTT
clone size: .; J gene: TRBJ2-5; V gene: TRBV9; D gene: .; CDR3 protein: CASSDGRDSKEETQYF; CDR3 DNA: TGTGCCAGCAGCGACGGGCGGGACAGCAAGGAAGAGACCCAGTACTTC
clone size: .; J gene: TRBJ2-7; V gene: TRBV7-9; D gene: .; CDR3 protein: CASSLVSYEQYF; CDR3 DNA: TGTGCCAGCAGCTTAGTTAGCTACGAGCAGTACTTC
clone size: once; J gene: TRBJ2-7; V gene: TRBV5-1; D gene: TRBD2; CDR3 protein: CASSLGHGGLAGGPPYEQYF; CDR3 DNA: TGCGCCAGCAGCCTTGGCCATGGGGGACTAGCGGGAGGGCCCCCCTACGAGCAGTACTTC
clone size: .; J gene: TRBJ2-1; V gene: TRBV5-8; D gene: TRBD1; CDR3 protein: CASSLGTGVRTYNEQFF; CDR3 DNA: TGTGCCAGCAGCTTGGGTACAGGGGTGAGGACCTACAATGAGCAGTTCTTC
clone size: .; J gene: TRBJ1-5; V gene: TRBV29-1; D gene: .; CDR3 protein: CSVEMQPNQPQHF; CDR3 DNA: TGCAGCGTTGAAATGCAGCCTAATCAGCCCCAGCATTTT
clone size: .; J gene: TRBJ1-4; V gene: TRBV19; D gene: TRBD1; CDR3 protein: CASSMDRGNEKLFF; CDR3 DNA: TGTGCCAGTAGTATGGACAGGGGGAATGAAAAACTGTTTTTT
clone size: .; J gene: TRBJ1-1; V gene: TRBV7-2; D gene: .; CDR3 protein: CASSFRLGRGDTEAFF; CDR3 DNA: TGTGCCAGCAGCTTCCGACTCGGACGGGGGGACACTGAAGCTTTCTTT
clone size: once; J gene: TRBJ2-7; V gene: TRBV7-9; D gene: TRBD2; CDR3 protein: CASSFSLAGGSEQYF; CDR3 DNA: TGTGCCAGCAGCTTTTCTCTAGCGGGAGGTAGCGAGCAGTACTTC
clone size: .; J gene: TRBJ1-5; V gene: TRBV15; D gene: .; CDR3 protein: CATSRDSGYPFNQPQHF; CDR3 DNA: TGTGCCACCAGCAGAGATTCAGGGTATCCTTTCAATCAGCCCCAGCATTTT
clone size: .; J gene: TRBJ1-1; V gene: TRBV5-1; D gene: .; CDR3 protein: CASSFAPEGMNTEAFF; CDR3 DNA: TGCGCCAGCAGCTTCGCACCTGAGGGCATGAACACTGAAGCTTTCTTT
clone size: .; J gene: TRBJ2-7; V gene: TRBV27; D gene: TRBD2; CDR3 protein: CASSLGLASPEQYF; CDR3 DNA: TGTGCCAGCAGCCTAGGACTAGCTTCGCCCGAGCAGTACTTC
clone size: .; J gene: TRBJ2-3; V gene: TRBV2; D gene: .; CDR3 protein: CASSEAATVSTDTQYF; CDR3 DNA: TGTGCCAGCAGTGAAGCGGCGACGGTTAGCACAGATACGCAGTATTTT
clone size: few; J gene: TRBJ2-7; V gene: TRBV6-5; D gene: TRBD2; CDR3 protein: CASSQLGTRGEQYF; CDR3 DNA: TGTGCCAGCAGTCAACTCGGGACTAGGGGCGAGCAGTACTTC
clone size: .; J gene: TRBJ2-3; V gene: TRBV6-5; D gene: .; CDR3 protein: CASSYQQGGGLLQYF; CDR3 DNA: TGTGCCAGCAGTTACCAACAGGGAGGAGGTCTGTTGCAGTATTTT
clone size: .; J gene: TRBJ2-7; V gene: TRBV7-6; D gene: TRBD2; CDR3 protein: CASSLGGGAGSYEQYF; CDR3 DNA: TGTGCCAGCAGCTTAGGGGGGGGAGCGGGCTCCTACGAGCAGTACTTC
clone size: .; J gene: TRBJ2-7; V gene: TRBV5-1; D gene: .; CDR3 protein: CASSLDRSSYEQYF; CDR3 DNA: TGCGCCAGCAGCTTGGACCGCAGCTCCTACGAGCAGTACTTC
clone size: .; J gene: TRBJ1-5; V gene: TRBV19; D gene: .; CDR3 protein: CASSRAYSNQPQHF; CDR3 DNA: TGTGCCAGTAGTCGAGCGTATAGCAATCAGCCCCAGCATTTT
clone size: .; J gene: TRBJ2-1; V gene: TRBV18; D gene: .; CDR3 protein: CASSQSSGTGQFF; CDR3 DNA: TGTGCCAGCTCGCAATCTTCCGGGACCGGGCAGTTCTTC
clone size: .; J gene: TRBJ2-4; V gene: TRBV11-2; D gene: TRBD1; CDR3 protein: CASSLGGQGPQNIQYF; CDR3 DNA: TGTGCCAGCAGCTTAGGCGGACAGGGGCCCCAAAACATTCAGTACTTC
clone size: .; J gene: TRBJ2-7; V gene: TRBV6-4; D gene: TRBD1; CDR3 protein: CATLDRGSYEQYF; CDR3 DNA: TGTGCCACCTTGGACAGGGGGTCCTACGAGCAGTACTTC
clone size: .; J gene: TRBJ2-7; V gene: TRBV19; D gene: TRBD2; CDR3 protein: CASSPSGLAGWDEQYF; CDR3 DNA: TGTGCCAGTAGTCCGTCGGGACTAGCGGGTTGGGACGAGCAGTACTTC
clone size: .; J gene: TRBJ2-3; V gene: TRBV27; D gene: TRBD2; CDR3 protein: CASSSGLAGVQDTQYF; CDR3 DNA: TGTGCCAGCAGTTCAGGACTAGCGGGAGTTCAAGATACGCAGTATTTT
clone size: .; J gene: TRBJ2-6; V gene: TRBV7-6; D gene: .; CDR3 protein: CASSEQVGSGANVLTF; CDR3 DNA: TGTGCCAGCAGCGAACAAGTAGGCTCTGGGGCCAACGTCCTGACTTTC
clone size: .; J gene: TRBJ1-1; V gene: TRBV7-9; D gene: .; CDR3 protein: CASSPEPQGRENTEAFF; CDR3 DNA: TGTGCCAGCAGCCCCGAACCTCAGGGGAGGGAGAACACTGAAGCTTTCTTT
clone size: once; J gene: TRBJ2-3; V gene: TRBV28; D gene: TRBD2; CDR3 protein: CASSRGLADYTDTQYF; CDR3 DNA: TGTGCCAGCAGTCGCGGACTAGCGGACTACACAGATACGCAGTATTTT
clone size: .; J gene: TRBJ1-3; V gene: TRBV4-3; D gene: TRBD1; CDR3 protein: CASSPGTAGNTIYF; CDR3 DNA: TGCGCCAGCAGCCCCGGGACAGCTGGAAACACCATATATTTT
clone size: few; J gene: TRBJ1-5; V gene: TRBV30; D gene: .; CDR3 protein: CAWNRQGNQPQHF; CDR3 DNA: TGTGCCTGGAACCGACAGGGCAATCAGCCCCAGCATTTT
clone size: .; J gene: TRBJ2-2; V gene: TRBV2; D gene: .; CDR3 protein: CASSEEGSSTGELFF; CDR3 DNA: TGTGCCAGCAGTGAGGAGGGGTCGAGCACCGGGGAGCTGTTTTTT